This entry lists 19 T cell receptor beta chains sequenced from one sample in a study of immune characterization of retroperitoneal liposarcoma. TCRdb independently ran MiXCR on the PCR reads; one entry per CDR3 protein. The data show roughly 8,000 distinct CDR3 sequences, 25% to 35% seen once. The sequencing sample was made of blood. All receptors come from a male donor with retroperitoneal liposarcoma.

This clonotype was counted only a few times. This sequence joins TRBV5-1 and TRBJ2-1; 7 bases match TRBD1. Germline-derived CDR1 and CDR2 are SGHRS and YFSETQ. Trimming took 1 base from V and 12 from J; bases not matched to a gene: 7. This CDR3 contains 13 residues. CDR3 bases: TGCGCCAGCAGCTTGACGCTGACAGGGTCGCAGTTCTTC. Encoded protein: CASSLTLTGSQFF.

This chain joins TRBV6-1 and TRBJ2-7; 8 nucleotides line up with TRBD1. The CDR3 sequence is 12 residues long. V gave up 8 bases and J gave up 3 bases; unmatched junction bases: 3. Germline lookup yields CDR1 MNHNS and CDR2 SASEGT. The CDR3 here is CASRDRNYEQYF. CDR3 nucleotides: TGTGCCAGCCGGGACAGGAACTACGAGCAGTACTTC.

The gene calls are TRBV6-1 and TRBJ1-2, with D perhaps matching TRBD1 (5 bases). The CDR3 loop spans 13 amino acids. The germline V and J ends were trimmed by 7 bases and 0 bases, with 9 bases remaining between them. Germline V CDR1 and CDR2: MNHNS, SASEGT. CDR3 region: CASTRGANYGYTF. The CDR3 nucleotides read TGTGCCAGCACTAGGGGAGCTAACTATGGCTACACCTTC.

By its share, this clonotype is medium-sized. The gene calls are TRBV7-2 and TRBJ2-1; 10 nucleotides line up with TRBD2. Germline V gene data show CDR1 as SGHTA and CDR2 as FQGNSA. CDR3 length equals 18 residues. V gave up 3 bases and J gave up 7 bases; unmatched junction bases: 15. Written as DNA, the CDR3 is TGTGCCAGCAGCTTTACCGGGACTAGCGTACAGTTTGGGAATGAGCAGTTCTTC. Encoded protein: CASSFTGTSVQFGNEQFF.

This clonotype showed up just a few times. The chain combines TRBV10-1 with TRBJ2-3; 7 bases line up with TRBD2. The germline CDR1 and CDR2 sequences are WNHNN and SYGVQD (reference sequence). After removal of 2 bases from V and 1 base from J, the junction contained 6 bases not matched to a gene. The CDR3 has 16 residues. The CDR3 DNA reads as TGCGCCAGCAGTGAGACAAGCGGGGAAGGCACAGATACGCAGTATTTT. Its protein is CASSETSGEGTDTQYF.

This clonotype is large (0.1 to 1%) by share. The DNA of the CDR3 is TGTGCCAGCAGTTACTCAGAAGGCGAGGGAGAAGAGACCCAGTACTTC. Amino acid sequence: CASSYSEGEGEETQYF. V and J are TRBV6-6 and TRBJ2-5; perhaps TRBD2 as D (5 bases). CDR1 MNHNY and CDR2 SVGAGI come from the germline V gene (reference sequence). The CDR3 has 16 amino acids. Trimming took 0 bases from V and 3 from J, leaving 14 bases between them.

The chain couples TRBV6-1 to TRBJ2-3; possibly TRBD2 for D (5 bases). Trimming left V 6 bases short and J 1 base short, with 8 bases between. The CDR3 consists of 13 residues. The germline V gene has CDR1 MNHNS and CDR2 SASEGT. The DNA of the CDR3 is TGTGCCAGCAGCTGGACTGGCACAGATACGCAGTATTTT. As protein: CASSWTGTDTQYF.

This clonotype is medium-sized (0.01 to 0.1%) in the sample. The V call is TRBV6-6, the J call TRBJ2-3; D unclear. V was shortened by 0 bases and J by 6 bases, with 13 bases between the two germline ends. Germline V gene data show CDR1 as MNHNY and CDR2 as SVGAGI (reference sequence). The CDR3 has 15 residues. CDR3 DNA sequence: TGTGCCAGCAGTTACTCGCTTCTGGGGTCTGATACGCAGTATTTT. Translated, it gives CASSYSLLGSDTQYF.

The chain is built from TRBV3-1 and TRBJ2-3; D possibly corresponds to TRBD2 (5 bases). V shed 0 bases and J shed 6 bases, with 19 bases lying between them. Germline CDR1 LGHDT, CDR2 YNNKEL (reference sequence). The CDR3 runs to 17 residues. This CDR3 is CASSQDASLGSLDTQYF. The CDR3 DNA is TGTGCCAGCAGCCAAGATGCTAGCCTTGGGTCCTTGGATACGCAGTATTTT.

The J gene is TRBJ2-1, the V gene TRBV6-1; 9 nucleotides align to TRBD2. The germline CDR1 and CDR2 sequences are MNHNS and SASEGT. The V and J ends lost 7 bases and 8 bases, in that order; junction bases with no gene match: 9. This CDR3 contains 14 residues. CDR3 nucleotide sequence: TGTGCCAGCAACTTAGCGGGAGCTGGCGATGAGCAGTTCTTC. Its translation is CASNLAGAGDEQFF.

The chain is built from TRBV6-1 and TRBJ1-1; D call uncertain. With 3 bases removed from V and 6 bases from J, the gap between germline ends came to 11 bases. The germline gives CDR1 MNHNS, CDR2 SASEGT. The CDR3 contains 13 residues. CDR3 in DNA: TGTGCCAGCAGTGAGCATAACCTCTCTGAAGCTTTCTTT. Amino acid sequence: CASSEHNLSEAFF.

The genes are TRBV4-1 and TRBJ2-1; TRBD2 is a possible D gene (5 bases). The J call may be incorrect, as the DNA end agrees better with TRBJ2-7. CDR3 size: 14 residues. Per the germline V gene, CDR1 is MGHRA and CDR2 is YSYEKL. CDR3 nucleotide sequence: TGCGCCAGCAGCACGAGGGCCGGGACCTACGAGCAGTACTTC. It is translated as CASSTRAGTYEQYF.

This clonotype rates as medium-sized. The chain links TRBV6-1 to TRBJ2-1; 16 nucleotides match TRBD2. The CDR3 totals 18 residues. The V gene end was trimmed by 7 bases and the J gene end by 1 base; junction bases not matched to a gene: 7. Germline V gene lookup returns CDR1 MNHNS and CDR2 SASEGT. In nucleotides, the CDR3 is TGTGCCAGCACCTCTCCGGGACTAGCGGGAGGGTCCTACAATGAGCAGTTCTTC. As protein: CASTSPGLAGGSYNEQFF.

This clonotype was detected a few times. The V gene is TRBV27, the J gene TRBJ2-3; D not certain. From germline, CDR1 is MNHEY and CDR2 SMNVEV (reference sequence). The CDR3 totals 13 residues. Trimming shortened V by 5 bases and J by 1 base, and 7 bases separated the two germline ends. The CDR3 DNA reads TGTGCCAGCAGTCTGACTCGCACAGATACGCAGTATTTT. This gives the protein CASSLTRTDTQYF.

This clonotype is categorized as medium-sized. The chain is built from TRBV6-1 and TRBJ2-1, with a tentative D call TRBD1 (5 bases). The DNA end is more similar to TRBJ2-7, so the J call may be wrong. This CDR3 contains 11 residues. Germline lookup yields CDR1 MNHNS and CDR2 SASEGT. CDR3 protein: CASTGSFEQYF. The DNA of the CDR3 is TGTGCCAGCACAGGGTCGTTCGAGCAGTACTTC.

This clonotype came up a few times. The V gene is TRBV25-1, the J gene TRBJ1-1, with D uncertain. Looked up from germline, CDR1 is MGHDK and CDR2 is SYGVNS. The CDR3 length is 14 residues. Between the trimmed V and J ends, which lost 4 bases and 3 bases, there was a span of 12 bases. In DNA form, the CDR3 reads TGTGCCAGCAGTGGAAGGGTCGGGGACACTGAAGCTTTCTTT. This translates into CASSGRVGDTEAFF.

This chain connects TRBV6-6 to TRBJ2-3; 8 bases fit TRBD1. J gave up 1 base and V 9 bases, and 6 bases lay outside the gene matches. In germline, CDR1 is MNHNY, CDR2 SVGAGI (reference sequence). The CDR3 sequence is 14 residues long. The CDR3 here is CASAGGLGTDTQYF. The CDR3 coding sequence is TGTGCCAGTGCAGGGGGCTTGGGCACAGATACGCAGTATTTT.

V usage is TRBV12-3 or TRBV12-4 and J usage is TRBJ2-2; possibly TRBD1 or TRBD2 for D (6 bases each). V gave up 7 bases and J gave up 1 base, with 13 bases separating them. CDR3 size: 15 residues. This chain's CDR3 is CASIQGRGNTGELFF. The CDR3 coding sequence is TGTGCCAGCATTCAGGGGCGGGGGAACACCGGGGAGCTGTTTTTT.

The chain links TRBV23-1 to TRBJ2-1; the D gene is possibly TRBD2 (6 bases). The J call may be incorrect, as the DNA end agrees better with TRBJ2-7. TRBV23-1 has ORF status, its function being uncertain. CDR3 length equals 15 residues. Here the CDR3 DNA reads TGCGCCGCAGCGAATCTCCTAGCGCACTCCTACGAGCAGTACTTC. As protein: CAAANLLAHSYEQYF.